This TCR beta chain emerged from a study of blood T cell repertoires in COVID-19. Whole-study context: In each case, the material was cDNA or gDNA derived from T cells, B-cell-depleted T cells, or PBMCs.

Per the authors' pipeline: Amplification from reference gene primers served as the basis for estimated nucleated cell counts. Data came from immunoSEQ multiplex PCR; TCRdb stores just in-frame clones and leaves some out. That table supplies the V and J calls and clone size; D and trimming were determined from the DNA. The sample lists hundreds of thousands of clones, approximately 81% occurring once. The sequence was collected from a man in his forties with acute or convalescent COVID-19. The sample comprised peripheral blood.

The CDR3 reads CASSLLIPELAGVSEQYF. The CDR3 coding sequence is TGTGCCAGCAGCTTATTAATCCCCGAACTAGCGGGGGTGAGCGAGCAGTACTTC. The gene calls are TRBV11-3 and TRBJ2-7, with 11 bases matching TRBD2. Trimming removed 2 bases from V and 6 bases from J; junction bases left unmatched: 15. This CDR3 has 18 residues. Germline-derived CDR1 and CDR2 are SGHNT and YENEEA.